The T cell receptor (beta chain) under discussion was sequenced for a study of blood T cells in healthy people across ages. With regard to this clonotype: Antigen: not known.

A J-beta primer mix and a sample-barcoded 5' primer were used in a second PCR of about 7 to 12 cycles. TCRdb re-called the 5' RACE reads through MiXCR, storing one row per CDR3 protein. The table includes approximately 900,000 distinct CDR3 sequences, almost 30% detected once. The CDR3 runs to 12 residues. Germline values: CDR1 SGHKS, CDR2 YYEKEE (reference sequence). The germline V and J ends were trimmed by 1 base and 6 bases, with 5 bases remaining between them. Notes on the study in general: Estimated diversity across one million T cells was deemed an underestimate.

This same sample was also taken into another study, of T cells of mothers and their children. From that paper: All extracted RNA went into cDNA synthesis, approximately 1.4 ug per 15 ul. Related mother-child pairs showed slightly higher but non-significant overlap than unrelated pairs.

J is TRBJ1-3 and V is TRBV5-5; no reliable D call. The receptor was derived from a woman in her thirties or forties in good health. The specimen was blood. The CDR3 is CASSLPENTIYF. Written as DNA, the CDR3 is TGTGCCAGCAGCTTGCCGGAAAACACCATATATTTT.